The 10 T cell receptor beta chains below were found in one sample sequenced in a study of breast tumors, draining lymph nodes, adjacent tissues. The lymph nodes were axillary draining lymph nodes from breast cancer patients. Via MiXCR, TCRdb re-called the multiplex PCR reads, giving one row per CDR3 protein. The sample has around 130,000 distinct CDR3 sequences, about 20% seen once; the top ten hold roughly 3.5%. Sequenced material: axillary lymph node tissue. These receptor sequences come from a female donor with breast cancer. Some clones in this sample may be carry-over from other donors' samples.

This clonotype was seen many times. The chain links TRBV7-2 to TRBJ2-2; no firm D call. The CDR3 length is 11 residues. Germline CDR1 reads SGHTA; CDR2 reads FQGNSA. V dropped 5 bases and J dropped 9 bases, with 7 bases sitting between them. In DNA form, the CDR3 reads TGTGCCAGCAGCAACGGGCGGGAGCTGTTTTTT. Protein product: CASSNGRELFF.

This clonotype has a count of ten or more. The V gene is TRBV28, the J gene TRBJ1-6, with D possibly being TRBD1 (5 bases). Trimming took 7 bases from V and 5 from J, leaving 15 bases between them. Per germline, CDR1 MDHEN and CDR2 SYDVKM. There are 15 residues in the CDR3. The CDR3 reads CASNWGVNNNSPLHF. In nucleotides, the CDR3 is TGTGCCAGCAACTGGGGGGTCAATAATAATTCACCCCTCCACTTT.

Comment on this clonotype: This sequence may be a read error, since a much larger clone differs from it by one base. The chain carries TRBV5-4 and TRBJ2-1; TRBD2 aligns across 12 bases. Germline CDR1 reads SGHNT; CDR2 reads YYREEE (reference sequence). The CDR3 length is 18 residues. In DNA, the CDR3 is TGTGCCAGCAGCCCAGCGGGACTAGCGGGTGGGGCCTACAATGGGCAGTTCTTC. Translated, it gives CASSPAGLAGGAYNGQFF.

In regard to this clonotype: A clone one base away is much larger, so this may be a read error. The J gene is TRBJ2-7, the V gene TRBV28; 10 bases match TRBD1. Trimming took 7 bases from V and 1 from J; bases not matched to a gene: 7. The CDR3 is 15 residues long. CDR1 is MDHEN and CDR2 is SYDVKM in the germline V gene. CDR3 sequence: CASNPMGQGSYEQYF. CDR3 bases: TGTGCCAGCAATCCCATGGGACAGGGGTCCTACGAGCAGTACTTC.

This clonotype was counted ten times or more. The chain combines TRBV13 with TRBJ2-1; D is uncertain. This CDR3 is 14 amino acids long. V was trimmed by 3 bases and J by 6 bases, leaving 12 bases between them. The germline gives CDR1 PRHDT, CDR2 FYEKMQ (reference sequence). Here the CDR3 DNA reads TGTGCCAGCAGCTTCTCTACGGTAGGCAATGAGCAGTTCTTC. Residues: CASSFSTVGNEQFF. Together with reference TRBV13 and TRBJ2-1, the CDR3 gives the full variable domain: AAGVIQSPRHLIKEKRETATLKCYPIPRHDTVYWYQQGPGQDPQFLISFYEKMQSDKGSIPDRFSAQQFSDYHSELNMSSLELGDSALYFCASSFSTVGNEQFFGPGTRLTVL.

In the case of this clonotype: This may be a read error: a much more frequent sequence differs by one nucleotide. V usage is TRBV7-2 and J usage is TRBJ2-2; a weak D match, TRBD2 (6 bases). Germline V gives CDR1 SGHTA, CDR2 FQGNSA. The CDR3 contains 16 residues. The CDR3 loop is CASSLGGGSNTGELSF. CDR3 bases: TGTGCCAGCAGCTTAGGTGGAGGGTCGAACACCGGGGAGCTGTCTTTT.

This rearrangement joins TRBV19 to TRBJ1-2; possible D gene TRBD1, 6 bases. Germline V CDR1 and CDR2: LNHDA, SQIVND (reference sequence). The CDR3 is 12 amino acids. The ends were cut back, 10 bases at V and 9 bases at J, with 18 bases in the middle. The DNA of the CDR3 is TGTGCCACCCGGGGGGCACATTATTGCTACACCTTC. It is translated as CATRGAHYCYTF.

This clonotype was counted ten times or more. This chain connects TRBV20-1 to TRBJ2-7; D remains unclear. Germline assignment: CDR1 DFQATT and CDR2 SNEGSKA (reference sequence). Trimming removed 0 bases at V and 3 bases at J, with 15 bases between. The CDR3 consists of 15 residues. The CDR3 DNA reads TGCAGTGCTAGAGATCTTGCGACTGGAATCTACGAGCAGTACTTC. Translation: CSARDLATGIYEQYF.

To note about this clonotype: A much larger clonotype is one base distant, so this may be a read error. This chain joins TRBV4-1 and TRBJ1-2; no reliable D call. This CDR3 comprises 14 residues. Germline V gives CDR1 MGHRA, CDR2 YSYEKL. Here the CDR3 reads CASSHTGNDYGHTF. CDR3 DNA sequence: TGCGCCAGCAGCCACACGGGAAATGACTATGGCCACACCTTC.

This clonotype was detected a few times. The chain is built from TRBV7-6 and TRBJ1-1; the match to TRBD1 covers 8 bases. This CDR3 comprises 15 residues. The trim removed 4 bases at V and 6 bases at J, leaving 10 bases unmatched. From germline, CDR1 is SGHVS and CDR2 FNYEAQ. CDR3 sequence (DNA): TGTGCCAGCAGCTACCTTGACAGGGGACGCGCTGAAGCTTTCTTT. It yields the protein CASSYLDRGRAEAFF.